This T cell receptor beta chain originates from a study of ipilimumab plus nivolumab after autologous stem cell transplantation (dated by TCRdb to the early 2020s). For the study in its entirety: Trial patients received a median of roughly 5 ipilimumab doses and under 10 nivolumab doses. Roughly 35 patients made up the trial's intent-to-treat population. The DLBCL cohort included primary refractory and relapsed disease, with 18-month progression-free survival of roughly 86% and 30% respectively. Patients with high-risk diffuse large B cell lymphoma, mature T cell lymphoma, or multiple myeloma undergoing autologous transplant were enrolled in the trial. The research as a whole found: Combined checkpoint inhibition appeared tolerable as post-transplant consolidation, according to the authors' conclusion. The authors stated that profiles of the T cell receptor repertoire, regulatory T cell phenotype and gut microbiota provided a biologic rationale for studying this approach further.

For this chain, trimming is 2 bases at the V end and 2 bases at the J end, and the number of junction bases without a gene match is 3. From a lookup of the germline V gene, CDR1 and CDR2 are SGHTA and FQGNSA. The CDR3 numbers 15 residues from cysteine through phenylalanine. Only the CDR3 portion is preserved as DNA: 45 bases, with reading frame beginning at the first base. Concerning this clone itself: Its antigen is still unknown. No much larger clone exists at a distance of one base, and base qualities are not known.

Library construction relied on the immunoSEQ multiplex PCR assay. TCRdb's version of the immuneACCESS table is confined to in-frame rearrangements and falls short of the full clone set. An unresolved V gene accounts for under half of the shortfall where checked; the remainder is of unknown origin. This sample holds roughly 20,000 clones; just over 75% were observed only once. The top ten clones comprise around 18% of the sample. Checkpoint therapy began 14 to 28 days after autologous transplant, with ipilimumab given at 1 mg/kg intravenously on day 1 of selected weeks. The nivolumab dose was 3 mg/kg intravenously, delivered on day 1 of weeks 1, 4, 7, 10, and every two weeks through week 26. This Phase Ib clinical trial tested ipilimumab plus nivolumab, a combined checkpoint inhibition, as consolidation after autologous stem cell transplantation.

This receptor was obtained from a male donor with diffuse large B-cell lymphoma. The specimen comprised PBMCs, sampled in a trial of ipilimumab plus nivolumab as post-transplant consolidation. The chain links TRBV7-2 with TRBJ2-1; 7 middle bases align to TRBD1. The sequence in DNA is TGTGCCAGCAGCTTACAGGACAGGACCTACAATGAGCAGTTCTTC. Translation gives CASSLQDRTYNEQFF.